These 25 T cell receptor beta chains came from one sample sequenced in a study of beta chain features in type 1 diabetes. The whole isolated RNA underwent reverse transcription, so sequencing captured expressed TCRB transcripts. The protocol was immunoSEQ multiplex PCR, while the TCRdb copy is restricted to in-frame clones and leaves out a portion. The repertoire consists of around 290,000 clones, with about 7.8% occurring once and the leading ten covering approximately 0.99%. Sequenced: central memory CD4+ T cells from blood. The receptor set was obtained from a woman under 30 in good health.

This clone occurred a few times. J is TRBJ1-6 and V is TRBV6-5, with D perhaps TRBD1 (5 bases). Trimming stripped 0 bases from V and 7 bases from J, with 13 bases between. The germline gives CDR1 MNHEY, CDR2 SVGAGI. The length of the CDR3 is 16 residues. Written as DNA, the CDR3 is TGTGCCAGCAGTTACTCGAGCCGGGGGAAGAATTCACCCCTCCACTTT. As protein: CASSYSSRGKNSPLHF.

This clone was counted a few times. A read error may produce the germline difference seen at one junction end. The genes are TRBV18 and TRBJ2-2, with 7 bases fitting TRBD1. Germline values: CDR1 KGHSH, CDR2 LQKENI. The CDR3 runs to 17 residues. In DNA form, the CDR3 reads TGTGCCAGCTCACCAACCGAGACAGGGTGGAACCCCGGGGAGCTGTTTTTT. Amino acid sequence: CASSPTETGWNPGELFF.

This clone occurred a few times. The genes are TRBV9 and TRBJ1-1; D uncertain. V shed 4 bases and J shed 3 bases, with 22 bases lying between them. There are 17 residues in the CDR3. Germline values: CDR1 SGDLS, CDR2 YYNGEE. CDR3: CASSPRDRNPLYTEAFF. CDR3 DNA sequence: TGTGCCAGCAGCCCCCGAGACCGAAACCCCCTGTACACTGAAGCTTTCTTT.

This clone was counted only a few times. CDR3 DNA: TGTGCCAGCAGCTTAAGTAGGACCGGGGAGCTGTTTTTT. It translates to CASSLSRTGELFF. The gene calls are TRBV7-8 and TRBJ2-2; D is uncertain. V shed 2 bases and J shed 5 bases, with 6 bases lying between them. Germline V gene data show CDR1 as SGHVS and CDR2 as FQNEAQ. This CDR3 spans 13 amino acids.

The CDR3 coding sequence is TGTGCCCCCGGGAGTTACGAGCAGTACTTC. This translates into CAPGSYEQYF. V and J are TRBV27 and TRBJ2-7, with D maybe TRBD2 (6 bases). Trimming removed 11 bases from V and 4 bases from J, with 9 bases in between. This CDR3 has 10 residues. Germline CDR1 reads MNHEY; CDR2 reads SMNVEV (reference sequence).

V gene TRBV11-3 combines with J gene TRBJ1-4, with D hard to call. Trimming cost V 0 bases and J 8 bases, with 7 bases left between them. The CDR3 spans 13 residues. Germline assignment: CDR1 SGHNT and CDR2 YENEEA. This CDR3 is CASSLEGAEKLFF. In nucleotides, the CDR3 is TGTGCCAGCAGCTTAGAGGGCGCGGAAAAACTGTTTTTT.

This chain joins TRBV7-3 and TRBJ1-1; D may be TRBD1 (6 bases). This CDR3 contains 15 residues. The V end was cut by 4 bases, the J end by 5 bases, with 17 bases between. Germline CDR1 SGHTA, CDR2 FQGTGA. In DNA form, the CDR3 reads TGTGCCAGCAGCTCCGCGGCGGGGGCGACAACTGAAGCTTTCTTT. It specifies CASSSAAGATTEAFF. Together with reference TRBV7-3 and TRBJ1-1, the CDR3 gives the full variable domain: GAGVSQTPSNKVTEKGKYVELRCDPISGHTALYWYRQSLGQGPEFLIYFQGTGAADDSGLPNDRFFAVRPEGSVSTLKIQRTERGDSAVYLCASSSAAGATTEAFFGQGTRLTVV.

This clone was observed a few times. The chain is built from TRBV9 and TRBJ2-5, with 8 bases lining up with TRBD1. CDR1 is SGDLS and CDR2 is YYNGEE in the germline V gene. This CDR3 is 13 amino acids long. V gave up 3 bases and J gave up 5 bases; unmatched junction bases: 3. The CDR3 nucleotides read TGTGCCAGCAGCGCGGACAGGGCGGAGACCCAGTACTTC. Residues: CASSADRAETQYF.

This clone was counted at least ten times. The chain uses TRBV7-2 and TRBJ2-4; 8 bases fit TRBD2. CDR1 and CDR2 from the germline V gene are SGHTA and FQGNSA. There are 15 residues in the CDR3. With 5 bases clipped from V and 8 bases from J, the junction kept 11 bases outside the gene matches. The CDR3 sequence: CASSRGGGSGDIQYF. The CDR3 DNA reads TGTGCCAGCAGCAGAGGCGGGGGGAGCGGAGACATTCAGTACTTC. Full variable domain (missing parts from reference TRBV7-2 and TRBJ2-4): GAGVSQSPSNKVTEKGKDVELRCDPISGHTALYWYRQSLGQGLEFLIYFQGNSAPDKSGLPSDRFSAERTGGSVSTLTIQRTQQEDSAVYLCASSRGGGSGDIQYFGAGTRLSVL.

This clone was counted only a few times. The rearrangement uses TRBV29-1 and TRBJ2-3, with unresolved D. This CDR3 spans 14 amino acids. Trimming pared 7 bases from V and 4 bases from J, leaving 18 bases between. Germline lookup yields CDR1 SQVTM and CDR2 ANQGSEA. This chain's CDR3 is CSASPFKAADTQYF. Here the CDR3 DNA reads TGCAGCGCAAGTCCCTTCAAGGCGGCAGATACGCAGTATTTT.

This clone was counted between two and nine times. The rearrangement uses TRBV7-2 and TRBJ1-1, with D perhaps matching TRBD1 (6 bases). Germline CDR1 SGHTA, CDR2 FQGNSA. The CDR3 runs 15 residues. V shed 6 bases and J shed 7 bases, with 21 bases lying between them. CDR3 residues: CASRGRGGPLSEAFF. CDR3 bases: TGTGCCAGCAGAGGCAGGGGAGGGCCGTTAAGTGAAGCTTTCTTT.

CDR3 sequence reads: CASSSTGSGANVLTF. The CDR3 DNA reads TGTGCCAGCAGCTCTACAGGGTCTGGGGCCAACGTCCTGACTTTC. V gene TRBV7-3 combines with J gene TRBJ2-6; D might be TRBD1 (6 bases). The CDR3 covers 15 residues. Germline-derived CDR1 and CDR2 are SGHTA and FQGTGA. V dropped 4 bases and J dropped 1 base, with 8 bases sitting between them.

J is TRBJ2-5 and V is TRBV9; D is unresolved. Trimming pared 4 bases from V and 2 bases from J, leaving 12 bases between. Germline CDR1 reads SGDLS; CDR2 reads YYNGEE. CDR3 size: 14 residues. The CDR3 nucleotides read TGTGCCAGCAGCCCGACTGGGCTACAAGAGACCCAGTACTTC. Translated: CASSPTGLQETQYF. Supplemented by reference TRBV9 and TRBJ2-5, the full variable domain reads DSGVTQTPKHLITATGQRVTLRCSPRSGDLSVYWYQQSLDQGLQFLIQYYNGEERAKGNILERFSAQQFPDLHSELNLSSLELGDSALYFCASSPTGLQETQYFGPGTRLLVL.

This clone has more than one count but fewer than ten. This chain uses TRBV7-8 with TRBJ2-5, with D perhaps TRBD2 (7 bases). The CDR3 has 13 residues. V lost 8 bases, J lost 4 bases, and 14 bases lay in between. The germline gives CDR1 SGHVS, CDR2 FQNEAQ. CDR3 protein: CASVGGPGETQYF. As DNA, the CDR3 is TGTGCCAGCGTCGGGGGGCCCGGAGAGACCCAGTACTTC.

This clone was recorded at least ten times. Other nucleotide sequences in the sample specify the same CDR3. This chain joins TRBV14 and TRBJ2-5, with a tentative D call TRBD2 (6 bases). The V end was cut by 1 base, the J end by 5 bases, with 8 bases between. Germline V gene sequence: CDR1 SGHDN, CDR2 FVKESK. This CDR3 contains 13 residues. The CDR3, as DNA: TGTGCCAGCAGCCAAGGACTAGTGGAGACCCAGTACTTC. This gives the protein CASSQGLVETQYF.

The table lists this clone with a few counts. This rearrangement joins TRBV25-1 to TRBJ2-1; 10 bases are a match to TRBD1. V was clipped by 1 base and J by 9 bases; unmatched bases: 15. This CDR3 has 18 residues. In germline, CDR1 is MGHDK, CDR2 SYGVNS. The CDR3 nucleotides read TGTGCCAGCAGTGAATGGGGGCAAGGGGACAGGGGCCCTAGTGAGCAGTTCTTC. This codes for CASSEWGQGDRGPSEQFF.

The CDR3 sequence: CASSLRPADNSPLHF. In nucleotides, the CDR3 is TGTGCCAGCAGTTTGCGGCCCGCCGATAATTCACCCCTCCACTTT. This sequence joins TRBV28 and TRBJ1-6; no definite D call. CDR3 length: 15 residues. CDR1 is MDHEN, CDR2 SYDVKM, per germline. V lost 3 bases, J lost 5 bases, and 11 bases lay in between.

This clone was seen a few times. The J gene is TRBJ2-3, the V gene TRBV7-2; TRBD2 matches at 7 bases. The V gene end was trimmed by 5 bases and the J gene end by 4 bases; junction bases not matched to a gene: 12. This CDR3 comprises 16 residues. In germline, CDR1 is SGHTA, CDR2 FQGNSA. The CDR3, as DNA: TGTGCCAGCAGCGGGCTTTCAGGCGGGAGTCCAGATACGCAGTATTTT. Translated, it gives CASSGLSGGSPDTQYF. Using reference TRBV7-2 and TRBJ2-3 for the parts outside the CDR3, the full variable domain is GAGVSQSPSNKVTEKGKDVELRCDPISGHTALYWYRQSLGQGLEFLIYFQGNSAPDKSGLPSDRFSAERTGGSVSTLTIQRTQQEDSAVYLCASSGLSGGSPDTQYFGPGTRLTVL.

This clone was counted only a few times. J is TRBJ1-5 and V is TRBV2; D unresolved. Trimming shortened V by 6 bases and J by 4 bases, and 13 bases separated the two germline ends. The CDR3 spans 14 residues. From germline, CDR1 is SNHLY and CDR2 FYNNEI. The CDR3 DNA follows: TGTGCCAGCAGGGCCAACACCGGGAATCAGCCCCAGCATTTT. Translated: CASRANTGNQPQHF.

In its sample, this clone was seen many times. V gene TRBV7-2 combines with J gene TRBJ1-1; 7 nucleotides align to TRBD1. This CDR3 is 13 amino acids long. V was pared by 2 bases and J by 12 bases, with 9 bases of the junction left unmatched. Per germline, CDR1 SGHTA and CDR2 FQGNSA. The CDR3 protein is CASSLRDSPIPFF. CDR3 nucleotide sequence: TGTGCCAGCAGCTTACGGGACAGCCCCATCCCTTTCTTT. The variable domain in full, completed from reference TRBV7-2 and TRBJ1-1, reads GAGVSQSPSNKVTEKGKDVELRCDPISGHTALYWYRQSLGQGLEFLIYFQGNSAPDKSGLPSDRFSAERTGGSVSTLTIQRTQQEDSAVYLCASSLRDSPIPFFGQGTRLTVV.

This chain uses TRBV6-1 with TRBJ2-1, with a weak D call TRBD2 (5 bases). The germline V and J ends were trimmed by 6 bases and 10 bases, with 13 bases remaining between them. The CDR3 runs 12 residues. The germline V gene has CDR1 MNHNS and CDR2 SASEGT. DNA of the CDR3: TGTGCCAGCAGCCCCCGGACTCCCGAGCAGTTCTTC. Translating gives CASSPRTPEQFF.

In DNA form, the CDR3 reads TGTGCCAGCAGTAAACAGAGCTACGAGCAGTACGTC. This encodes CASSKQSYEQYV. The chain is built from TRBV5-6 and TRBJ2-7; D is unresolved. CDR1 SGHDT and CDR2 YYEEEE come from the germline V gene. This CDR3 has 12 residues. V lost 5 bases and J lost 3, with 9 bases in between.

This clone turned up a few times. J is TRBJ2-2 and V is TRBV4-1, with D unresolved. The germline gives CDR1 MGHRA, CDR2 YSYEKL. The CDR3 is made up of 16 amino acids. V was cut by 1 base and J by 1 base, with 10 bases left in between. In DNA form, the CDR3 reads TGCGCCAGCAGCCAAGCCCGTGTAGGGAACACCGGGGAGCTGTTTTTT. Translating gives CASSQARVGNTGELFF.

A few counts support this clone. Other DNA sequences in the sample encode the same CDR3. The chain recombines TRBV28 with TRBJ2-7, with D perhaps TRBD1 (6 bases). With 5 bases removed from V and 4 bases from J, the gap between germline ends came to 9 bases. CDR1 and CDR2 (germline): MDHEN, SYDVKM. The CDR3 runs 12 residues. The CDR3 DNA is TGTGCCAGCAGTCTACAGGGATACGAGCAGTACGTC. This codes for CASSLQGYEQYV.

In this sample, this clone turned up a few times. This chain joins TRBV5-4 and TRBJ2-3, with a possible D match to TRBD1 (5 bases). This CDR3 contains 13 residues. Germline-derived CDR1 and CDR2 are SGHNT and YYREEE (reference sequence). Trimming removed 1 base at V and 8 bases at J, with 11 bases between. CDR3 residues: CASSLPPRGTQYF. Here the CDR3 DNA reads TGTGCCAGCAGCTTGCCCCCAAGGGGTACGCAGTATTTT.